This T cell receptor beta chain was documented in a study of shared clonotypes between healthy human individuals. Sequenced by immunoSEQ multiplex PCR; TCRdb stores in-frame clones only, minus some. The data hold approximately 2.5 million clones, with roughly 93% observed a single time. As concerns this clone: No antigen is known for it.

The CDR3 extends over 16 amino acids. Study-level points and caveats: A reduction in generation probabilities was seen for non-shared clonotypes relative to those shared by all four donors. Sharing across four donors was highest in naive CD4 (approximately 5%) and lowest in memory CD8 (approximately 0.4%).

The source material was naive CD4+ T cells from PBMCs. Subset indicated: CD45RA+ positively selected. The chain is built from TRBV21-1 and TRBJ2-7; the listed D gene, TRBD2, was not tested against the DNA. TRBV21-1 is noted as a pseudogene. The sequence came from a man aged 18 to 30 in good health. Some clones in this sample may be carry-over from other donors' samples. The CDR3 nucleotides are TGTGCCAGCAGCAGATCAACTAGCGGGAGCGCTGACGAGCAGTACTTC. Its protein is CASSRSTSGSADEQYF.